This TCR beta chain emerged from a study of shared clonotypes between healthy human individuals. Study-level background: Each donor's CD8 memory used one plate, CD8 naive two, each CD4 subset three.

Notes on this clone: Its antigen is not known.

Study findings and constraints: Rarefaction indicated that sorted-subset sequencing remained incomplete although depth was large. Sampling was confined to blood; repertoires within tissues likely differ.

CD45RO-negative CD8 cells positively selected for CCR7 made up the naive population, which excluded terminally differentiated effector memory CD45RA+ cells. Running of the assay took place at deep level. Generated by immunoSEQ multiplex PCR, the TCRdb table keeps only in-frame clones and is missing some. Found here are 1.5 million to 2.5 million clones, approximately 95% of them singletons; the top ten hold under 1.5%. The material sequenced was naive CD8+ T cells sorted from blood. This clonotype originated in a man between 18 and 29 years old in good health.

The CDR3 DNA reads TGTGCCAGCAGCCCTTACGGGGATGCCTACGAGCAGTACTTC. Translation: CASSPYGDAYEQYF. The genes are TRBV7-6 and TRBJ2-7, with a tentative D call TRBD2 (5 bases). Trimming cost V 5 bases and J 2 bases, with 13 bases left between them. The CDR3 runs to 14 residues. Germline CDR1 and CDR2: SGHVS and FNYEAQ.